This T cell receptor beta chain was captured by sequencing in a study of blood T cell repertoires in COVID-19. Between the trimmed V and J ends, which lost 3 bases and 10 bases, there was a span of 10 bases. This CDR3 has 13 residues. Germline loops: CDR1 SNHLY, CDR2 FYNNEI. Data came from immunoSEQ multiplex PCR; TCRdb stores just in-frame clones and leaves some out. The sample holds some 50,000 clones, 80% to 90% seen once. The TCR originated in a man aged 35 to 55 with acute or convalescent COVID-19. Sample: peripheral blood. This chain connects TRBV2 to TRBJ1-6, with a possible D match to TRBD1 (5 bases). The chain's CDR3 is CASSDRVESPLHF. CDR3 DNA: TGTGCCAGCAGTGACAGGGTGGAATCACCCCTCCACTTT.